The text below deals with one TCR beta chain. Its antigen is currently unknown. With 7 bases removed from V and 2 bases from J, the gap between germline ends came to 8 bases. CDR3 length equals 13 residues. Per the germline V gene, CDR1 is MNHNS and CDR2 is SASEGT. Clones were sequenced by immunoSEQ multiplex PCR, and TCRdb holds only the in-frame ones, with some missing. The sample consists of about 39,000 clones, 93% of them appearing once. This sample is part of a study of graft-versus-host responses after intestinal transplantation. Study-level results: Researchers found GvH clones in recipient marrow, and some showed up first in ileum or blood.

Specimen: unstimulated CD8+ T cells sorted from spleen or lymph node cells, collected before transplant. The sequence came from a human donor who was the organ donor for an intestinal transplant. The chain recombines TRBV6-1 with TRBJ2-2, with D perhaps TRBD1 (6 bases). CDR3 coding DNA: TGTGCCAGCAAAGGGGGTAACACCGGGGAGCTGTTTTTT. It translates to CASKGGNTGELFF.